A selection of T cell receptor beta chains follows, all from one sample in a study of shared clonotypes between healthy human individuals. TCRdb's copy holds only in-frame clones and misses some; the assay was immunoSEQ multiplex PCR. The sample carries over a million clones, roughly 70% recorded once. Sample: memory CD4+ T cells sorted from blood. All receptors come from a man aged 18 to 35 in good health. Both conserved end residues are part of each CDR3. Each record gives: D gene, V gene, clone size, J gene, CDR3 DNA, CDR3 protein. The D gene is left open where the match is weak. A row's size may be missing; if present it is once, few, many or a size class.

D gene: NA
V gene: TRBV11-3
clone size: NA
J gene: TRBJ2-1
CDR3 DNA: TGTGCCAGCAGCTTAGATAGTACTAGTCGCAATGAGCAGTTCTTC
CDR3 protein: CASSLDSTSRNEQFF

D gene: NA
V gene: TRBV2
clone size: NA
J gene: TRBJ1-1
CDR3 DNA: TGTGCCAGCAGTGTCGCTTCGAACACTGAAGCTTTCTTT
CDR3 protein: CASSVASNTEAFF

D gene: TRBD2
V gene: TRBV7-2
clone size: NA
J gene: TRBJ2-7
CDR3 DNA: TGTGCCAGCAGCTCCCAGCGAGCGGGAGGGCCGGAGCAGTACTTC
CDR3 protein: CASSSQRAGGPEQYF

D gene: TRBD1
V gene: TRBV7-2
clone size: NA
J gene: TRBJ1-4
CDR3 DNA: TGTGCCAGCAGCTCCCGACGGGGACAGGGGAATGAAAAACTGTTTTTT
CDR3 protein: CASSSRRGQGNEKLFF

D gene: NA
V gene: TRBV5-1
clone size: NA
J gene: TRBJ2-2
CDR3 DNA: TGCGCCAGCAGCTCTGACGAACCAGTAGACACCGGGGAGCTGTTTTTT
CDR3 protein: CASSSDEPVDTGELFF

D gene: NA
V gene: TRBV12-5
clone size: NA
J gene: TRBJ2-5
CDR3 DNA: TGTGCTAGTGGCCCGGACACCTTGGAGACCCAGTACTTC
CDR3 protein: CASGPDTLETQYF

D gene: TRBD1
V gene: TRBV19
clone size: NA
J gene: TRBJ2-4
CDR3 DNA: TGTGCCAGTAGTCCCGGACAGGTCGAAGCCAAAAACATTCAGTACTTC
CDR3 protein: CASSPGQVEAKNIQYF

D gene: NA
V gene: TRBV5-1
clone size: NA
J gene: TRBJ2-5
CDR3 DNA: TGCGCCAGCGGCACAGAACAAGAGACCCAGTACTTC
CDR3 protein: CASGTEQETQYF

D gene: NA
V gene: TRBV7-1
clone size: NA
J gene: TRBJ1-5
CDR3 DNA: TGTGCCAGCAGCTTAGATGTGAATCAGCCCCAGCATTTT
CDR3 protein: CASSLDVNQPQHF

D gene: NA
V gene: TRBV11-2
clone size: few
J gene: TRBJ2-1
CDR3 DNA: TGTGCCAGCAGCTTCGGGGAGAGGAATGAGCAGTTCTTC
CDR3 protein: CASSFGERNEQFF

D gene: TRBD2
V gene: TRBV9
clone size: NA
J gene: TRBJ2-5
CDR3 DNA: TGTGCCAGCAGCTCCCCCTTAGGCGGGGGGACCCAAGAGACCCAGTACTTC
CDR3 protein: CASSSPLGGGTQETQYF

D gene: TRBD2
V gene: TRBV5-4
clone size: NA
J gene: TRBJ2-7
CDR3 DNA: TGTGCCAGCAGCCATAAGGGGAGCGGGAGAACCTACGAGCAGTACTTC
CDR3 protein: CASSHKGSGRTYEQYF

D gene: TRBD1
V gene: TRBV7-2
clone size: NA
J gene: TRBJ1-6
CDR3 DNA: TGTGCCAGCCAACCAACCGGGACAGGGAGGTCACCCCTCCACTTT
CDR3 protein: CASQPTGTGRSPLHF

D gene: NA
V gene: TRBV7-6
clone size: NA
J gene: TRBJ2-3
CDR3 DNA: TGTGCCAGCAGCAATACAGGAAACACAGATACGCAGTATTTT
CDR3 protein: CASSNTGNTDTQYF

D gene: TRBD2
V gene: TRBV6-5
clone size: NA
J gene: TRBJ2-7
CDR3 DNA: TGTGCCAGCAGTTACTCCGGGAGGGATACCTACGAGCAGTACTTC
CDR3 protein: CASSYSGRDTYEQYF

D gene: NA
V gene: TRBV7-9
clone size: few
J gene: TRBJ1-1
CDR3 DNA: TGTGCCAGCAGCTTAACCGGGGTCTCTCGGGCTTTCTTT
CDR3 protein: CASSLTGVSRAFF

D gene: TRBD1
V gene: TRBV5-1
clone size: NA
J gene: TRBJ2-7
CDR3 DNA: TGCGCCAGCAGCGGACAGGGCTACGAGCAGTACTTC
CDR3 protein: CASSGQGYEQYF

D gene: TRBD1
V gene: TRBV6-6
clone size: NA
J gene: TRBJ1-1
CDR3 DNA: TGTGCCAGCAGTCGCATCGGACAGGGGAGCACTGAAGCTTTCTTT
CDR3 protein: CASSRIGQGSTEAFF

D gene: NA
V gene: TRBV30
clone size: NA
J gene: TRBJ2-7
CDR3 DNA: TGTGCCTGGAGTGTAGTGGACGAGCAGTACTTC
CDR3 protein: CAWSVVDEQYF

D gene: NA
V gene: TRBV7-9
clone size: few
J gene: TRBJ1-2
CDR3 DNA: TGTGCCAGCAGCTTGTTTCAGGGGCAAGGATACACCTTC
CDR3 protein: CASSLFQGQGYTF